The rows below give T cell receptor beta chains drawn from one sample of a study of blood T cell repertoires in COVID-19. Sequencing used immunoSEQ multiplex PCR; TCRdb keeps in-frame clones, though not all of them. The sample lists 90,000 to 100,000 clones, about nine tenths occurring once. The sequenced sample was peripheral blood. The receptors here all came from a man aged 50 to 59 with acute or convalescent COVID-19. The CDR3 runs from the conserved cysteine through the conserved F or W. D genes are given only for firm matches. Part of the rows lack a size; the others show once, few, many or a class for expanded clones.

d_gene,v_gene,abundance,j_gene,CDR3aa,CDR3nt
NA,TRBV3-1/TRBV3-2,NA,TRBJ2-3,CASSQDPADTDTQYF,TGTGCCAGCAGCCAAGATCCAGCGGACACAGATACGCAGTATTTT
NA,TRBV12-3/TRBV12-4,NA,TRBJ2-7,CASSSGYEQYF,TGTGCCAGCAGTTCAGGTTACGAGCAGTACTTC
TRBD2,TRBV6-2/TRBV6-3,NA,TRBJ2-1,CASSGGTSGSLYNEQFF,TGTGCCAGCAGTGGCGGGACTAGCGGGAGCCTCTACAATGAGCAGTTCTTC
NA,TRBV18,once,TRBJ1-2,CASSPEDRAYGYTF,TGTGCCAGCTCACCAGAGGACAGAGCCTATGGCTACACCTTC
TRBD1,TRBV5-6,once,TRBJ1-4,CASSARQGLNEKLFF,TGTGCCAGCAGCGCCCGACAGGGATTAAATGAAAAACTGTTTTTT
NA,TRBV21-1,NA,TRBJ2-1,CASSKARGFYNEQFF,TGTGCCAGCAGCAAAGCTAGGGGCTTCTACAATGAGCAGTTCTTC
NA,TRBV28,once,TRBJ2-5,CASTDPGSPRETQYF,TGTGCCAGCACCGACCCGGGGTCCCCTCGAGAGACCCAGTACTTC
NA,TRBV7-2,few,TRBJ1-1,CASSLYRGQGNTEAFF,TGTGCCAGCAGCTTATATCGTGGGCAGGGAAACACTGAAGCTTTCTTT
NA,TRBV7-2,NA,TRBJ2-1,CASSLASAGYNEQFF,TGTGCCAGCAGCTTAGCGTCGGCAGGGTACAATGAGCAGTTCTTC
NA,TRBV5-8,NA,TRBJ1-2,CASSLAGGIYGYTF,TGTGCCAGCAGCTTGGCGGGGGGTATTTATGGCTACACCTTC
NA,TRBV9,NA,TRBJ2-1,CASSFNRDTGSSYNEQFF,TGTGCCAGCAGCTTTAACCGGGACACGGGGAGCTCCTACAATGAGCAGTTCTTC
NA,TRBV2,NA,TRBJ2-1,CASRRGSYNEQFF,TGTGCCAGCAGGAGGGGGTCCTACAATGAGCAGTTCTTC
NA,TRBV7-9,NA,TRBJ2-5,CASSLGTSQGGRQETQYF,TGTGCCAGCAGCTTAGGAACCTCCCAGGGGGGTAGGCAAGAGACCCAGTACTTC
NA,TRBV7-2,NA,TRBJ2-7,CASSSPGYEQYF,TGTGCCAGCAGCTCACCAGGGTACGAGCAGTACTTC
TRBD1,TRBV7-9,NA,TRBJ2-1,CASSFGQGAGNEQFF,TGTGCCAGCAGCTTTGGACAGGGGGCCGGCAATGAGCAGTTCTTC
TRBD1,TRBV10-2,NA,TRBJ1-2,CASSESPGGSYGYTF,TGCGCCAGCAGTGAGTCCCCAGGGGGCTCCTATGGCTACACCTTC
NA,TRBV5-1,NA,TRBJ1-5,CASSKGGGEINQPQHF,TGCGCCAGCAGCAAGGGGGGGGGCGAGATTAATCAGCCCCAGCATTTT
NA,TRBV9,NA,TRBJ2-7,CASSKGGTDYEQYF,TGTGCCAGCAGCAAGGGGGGGACTGACTACGAGCAGTACTTC
NA,TRBV5-4,NA,TRBJ1-6,CASSLRSQARNSPLHF,TGTGCCAGCAGCTTGAGATCCCAAGCCAGGAATTCACCCCTCCACTTT
NA,TRBV6-1,NA,TRBJ1-4,CASSDRGTKIEKLFF,TGTGCCAGCAGCGACCGGGGGACTAAGATCGAAAAACTGTTTTTT
NA,TRBV27,NA,TRBJ1-2,CASSSGPGGMDYGYTF,TGTGCCAGCAGTTCGGGGCCCGGGGGAATGGACTATGGCTACACCTTC
NA,TRBV21-1,few,TRBJ2-3,CASSKGGRVPTDTQYF,TGTGCCAGCAGCAAAGGAGGGAGGGTACCCACAGATACGCAGTATTTT
NA,TRBV19,NA,TRBJ1-5,CASSMAGRSNEPQHF,TGTGCCAGTAGTATGGCGGGGCGGAGTAATGAGCCCCAGCATTTT
NA,TRBV10-3,NA,TRBJ1-2,CATTRGPDGYTF,TGTGCCACGACTAGGGGTCCGGATGGCTACACCTTC
TRBD2,TRBV7-8,NA,TRBJ2-7,CASSFLAGAGEQYF,TGTGCCAGCAGCTTTCTAGCGGGAGCGGGGGAGCAGTACTTC
NA,TRBV3-1/TRBV3-2,NA,TRBJ1-1,CASSVGGVSTEAFF,TGTGCCAGCAGCGTCGGGGGAGTAAGCACTGAAGCTTTCTTT
TRBD2,TRBV19,NA,TRBJ2-7,CASKPGGSPYEQYF,TGTGCCAGTAAGCCCGGCGGGAGCCCCTACGAGCAGTACTTC
NA,TRBV29-1,few,TRBJ1-2,CSVEDSRFAYGYTF,TGCAGCGTTGAAGATTCCAGGTTCGCCTATGGCTACACCTTC
TRBD1,TRBV5-1,NA,TRBJ2-7,CASSGGQGAYEQYF,TGCGCCAGCAGCGGAGGACAGGGGGCGTACGAGCAGTACTTC